This record concerns one TCR beta chain sequence. Clones were sequenced by immunoSEQ multiplex PCR, and TCRdb holds only the in-frame ones, with some missing. The sample holds roughly 350,000 clones; approximately 86% are singletons and the top ten take approximately 11%. The entry originates in a study of Ad26.COV2.S vaccination and SARS-CoV-2 variants. The treatment was: around 19 received Ad26.COV2.S at low or high dose, single or two shots; 5 received placebo; per-sample allocation not given. Collection of samples fell on day 63 after the first vaccine or placebo injection. The individual, an adult aged 18-55 years, was a donor in Boston. An Ad26 vector expressing Wuhan-strain SARS-CoV-2 spike served as the vaccine. The CDR3 is 17 residues long. Trimming removed 6 bases from V and 2 bases from J, with 21 bases in between. CDR1 and CDR2 (germline): SEHNR, FQNEAQ (reference sequence).

The rearrangement uses TRBV7-9 and TRBJ2-3; no definite D call. This TCR derives from a person aged 18-65 years who received the Ad26.COV2.S COVID-19 vaccine or a placebo. The material was peripheral blood, obtained in a trial of Ad26.COV2.S vaccine versus placebo. The CDR3 sequence is CASRSFILLTATDTQYF. CDR3 nucleotides: TGTGCCAGCAGAAGCTTTATACTCCTCACCGCCACAGATACGCAGTATTTT.